This T cell receptor beta chain appears in the sequencing data of a study of T cells after yellow fever vaccination. The CDR3 runs to 15 residues. Germline CDR1 is DFQATT and CDR2 is SNEGSKA (reference sequence). Unmatched junction bases numbered 10, after V lost 1 base and J lost 9 bases. This clonotype was seen a handful of times. TCRdb used MiXCR to reprocess the 5' RACE reads, holding one entry per CDR3 protein. The sample records hundreds of thousands of distinct CDR3 sequences, approximately 13% being singletons. This sequence was found in a man aged 30-40 years who received the YFV17D yellow fever vaccine. The sequences come from PBMCs, collected on the day of the yellow fever booster vaccination. The V gene is TRBV20-1, the J gene TRBJ2-1; 9 nucleotides match TRBD2. Here the CDR3 reads CSARADSGSESEQFF. For the CDR3, the DNA is TGCAGTGCTAGAGCGGATAGCGGGAGCGAGAGTGAGCAGTTCTTC.